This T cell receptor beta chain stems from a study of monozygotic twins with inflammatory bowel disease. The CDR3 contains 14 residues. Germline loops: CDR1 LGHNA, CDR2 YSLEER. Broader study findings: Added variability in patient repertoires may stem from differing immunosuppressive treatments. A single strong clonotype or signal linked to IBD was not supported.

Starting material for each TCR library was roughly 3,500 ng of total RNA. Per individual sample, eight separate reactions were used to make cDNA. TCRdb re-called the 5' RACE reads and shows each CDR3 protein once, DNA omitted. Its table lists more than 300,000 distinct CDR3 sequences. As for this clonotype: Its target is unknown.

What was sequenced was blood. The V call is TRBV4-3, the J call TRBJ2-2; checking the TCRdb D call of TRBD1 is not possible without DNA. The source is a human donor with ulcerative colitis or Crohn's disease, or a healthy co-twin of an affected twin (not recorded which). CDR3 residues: CASSRGQYTGELFF.